This record looks at one T cell receptor (beta chain) sequence and its context. Its antigen is still unknown. The data originate from a study of cytomegalovirus exposure and HLA in healthy donors. PCR involved 60 Vbeta and 13 Jbeta primers. TCRdb's copy holds only in-frame clones and misses some; the assay was immunoSEQ multiplex PCR. Of approximately 97,000 clones in the sample, around 81% are singletons; the top ten hold 4.2%. Germline CDR1 WSHSY, CDR2 SAAADI. This CDR3 is 14 amino acids long. Trimming removed 5 bases from V and 0 bases from J; junction bases left unmatched: 3. General study results and limits: Analysis performed later found roughly 17,000 TCR beta sequences associated with HLA alleles at 0.05 false discovery rate. Analysis performed later showed TCR beta chains linked to HLA being more clonally expanded than equally common others. Previously analyzed data showed that most TCR beta V segments were productive at a frequency of about 90% or about 30%. Investigators reported 150 to 200 TCR beta chains as tied to cytomegalovirus.

The clonotype comes from a woman aged 70-85 years in good health and CMV-seropositive. The sequenced sample consisted of PBMCs. The V and J genes are TRBV10-2 and TRBJ2-5; 7 bases line up with TRBD1. The CDR3 spells CASSLDRDQETQYF. CDR3 coding DNA: TGCGCCAGCAGTTTAGACAGGGACCAAGAGACCCAGTACTTC.